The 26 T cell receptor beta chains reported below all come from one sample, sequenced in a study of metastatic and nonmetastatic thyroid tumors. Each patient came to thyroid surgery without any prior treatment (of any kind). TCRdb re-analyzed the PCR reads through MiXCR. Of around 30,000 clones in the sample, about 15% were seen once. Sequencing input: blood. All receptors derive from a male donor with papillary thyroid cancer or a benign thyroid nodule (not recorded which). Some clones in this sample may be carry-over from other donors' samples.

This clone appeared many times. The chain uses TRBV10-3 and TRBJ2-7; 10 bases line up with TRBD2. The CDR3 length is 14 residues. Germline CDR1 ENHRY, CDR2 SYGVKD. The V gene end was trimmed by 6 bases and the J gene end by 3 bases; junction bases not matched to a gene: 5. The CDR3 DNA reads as TGTGCCATCAGCCTCACTAGCGGGAACTACGAGCAGTACTTC. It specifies CAISLTSGNYEQYF.

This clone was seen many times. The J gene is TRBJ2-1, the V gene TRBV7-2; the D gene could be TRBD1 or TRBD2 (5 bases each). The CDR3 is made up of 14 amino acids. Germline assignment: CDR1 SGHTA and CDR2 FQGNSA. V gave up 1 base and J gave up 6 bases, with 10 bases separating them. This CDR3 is CASSLGGSGNEQFF. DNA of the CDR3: TGTGCCAGCAGCTTAGGGGGGTCCGGCAATGAGCAGTTCTTC.

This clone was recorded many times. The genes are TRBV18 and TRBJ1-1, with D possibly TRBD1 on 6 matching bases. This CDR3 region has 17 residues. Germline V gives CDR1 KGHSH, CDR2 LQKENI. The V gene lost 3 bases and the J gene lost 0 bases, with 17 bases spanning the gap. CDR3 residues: CASSPARGLGLNTEAFF. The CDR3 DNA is TGTGCCAGCTCACCCGCCAGGGGTTTGGGTCTGAACACTGAAGCTTTCTTT.

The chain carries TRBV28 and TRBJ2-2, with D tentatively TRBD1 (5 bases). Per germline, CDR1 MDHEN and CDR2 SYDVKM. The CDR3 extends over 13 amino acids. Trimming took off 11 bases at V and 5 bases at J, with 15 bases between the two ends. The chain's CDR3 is CAAQTGATGELFF. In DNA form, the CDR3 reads TGTGCCGCTCAAACTGGGGCAACCGGGGAGCTGTTTTTT.

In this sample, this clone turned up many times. The CDR3 nucleotides are TGTGCCAGCGGGGAGACTAGGGGTACCGGGGAGCTGTTTTTT. Encoded protein: CASGETRGTGELFF. The V gene is TRBV2, the J gene TRBJ2-2, with D perhaps matching TRBD2 (6 bases). V lost 8 bases and J lost 5, with 15 bases in between. Germline CDR1 reads SNHLY; CDR2 reads FYNNEI. The CDR3 totals 14 residues.

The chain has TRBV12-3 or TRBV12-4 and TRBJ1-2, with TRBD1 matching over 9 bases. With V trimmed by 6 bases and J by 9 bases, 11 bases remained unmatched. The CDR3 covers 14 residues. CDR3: CASSTSTGGECYTF. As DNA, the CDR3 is TGTGCCAGCAGCACATCGACAGGGGGAGAATGCTACACCTTC.

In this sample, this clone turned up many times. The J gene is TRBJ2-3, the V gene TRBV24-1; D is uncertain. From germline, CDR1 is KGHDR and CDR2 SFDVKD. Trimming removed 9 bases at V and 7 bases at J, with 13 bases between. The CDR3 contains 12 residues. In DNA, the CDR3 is TGTGCCACCGGATCAGAAGTAAATACGCAGTATTTT. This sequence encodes CATGSEVNTQYF.

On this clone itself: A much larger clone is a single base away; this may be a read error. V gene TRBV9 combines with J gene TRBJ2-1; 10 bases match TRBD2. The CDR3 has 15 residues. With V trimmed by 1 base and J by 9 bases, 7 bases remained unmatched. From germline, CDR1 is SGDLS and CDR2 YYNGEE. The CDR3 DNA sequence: TGTGCCAGCAGCGTAACTAGCGGGACAGTGTGTGAGCAGTTCTTC. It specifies CASSVTSGTVCEQFF.

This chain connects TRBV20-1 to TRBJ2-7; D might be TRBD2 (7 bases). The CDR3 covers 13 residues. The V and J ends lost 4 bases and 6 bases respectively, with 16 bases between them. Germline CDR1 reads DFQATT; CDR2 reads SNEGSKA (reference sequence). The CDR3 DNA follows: TGCAGTGCTAATCACAGAGGGGGGGGCGAGCAGTACTTC. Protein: CSANHRGGGEQYF.

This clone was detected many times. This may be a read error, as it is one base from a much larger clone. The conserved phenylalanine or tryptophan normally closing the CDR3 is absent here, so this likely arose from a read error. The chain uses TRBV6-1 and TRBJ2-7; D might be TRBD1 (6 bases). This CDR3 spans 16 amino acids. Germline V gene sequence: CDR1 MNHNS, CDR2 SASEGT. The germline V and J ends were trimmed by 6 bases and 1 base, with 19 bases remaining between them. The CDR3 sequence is CASSRSSGTLSYEQYL. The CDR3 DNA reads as TGTGCCAGCAGCCGATCCTCCGGGACACTGTCCTACGAGCAGTACCTC.

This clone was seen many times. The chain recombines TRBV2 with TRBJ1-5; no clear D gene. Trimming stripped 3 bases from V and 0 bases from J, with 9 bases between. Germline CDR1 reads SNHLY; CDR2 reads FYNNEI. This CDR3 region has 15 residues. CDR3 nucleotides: TGTGCCAGCAGTGAGGGTCCAGTTAGCAATCAGCCCCAGCATTTT. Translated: CASSEGPVSNQPQHF.

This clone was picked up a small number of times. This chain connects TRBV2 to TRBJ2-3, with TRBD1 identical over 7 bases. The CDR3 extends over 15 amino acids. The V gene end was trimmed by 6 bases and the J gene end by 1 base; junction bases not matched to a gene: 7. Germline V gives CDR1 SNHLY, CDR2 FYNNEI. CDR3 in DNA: TGTGCCAGCAGGAACACAGGGGATGGCACAGATACGCAGTATTTT. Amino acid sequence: CASRNTGDGTDTQYF.

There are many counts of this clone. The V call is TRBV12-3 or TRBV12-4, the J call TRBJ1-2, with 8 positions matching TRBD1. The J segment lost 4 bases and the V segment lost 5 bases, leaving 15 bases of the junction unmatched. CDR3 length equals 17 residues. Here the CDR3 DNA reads TGTGCCAGCAGTCCATACCCGGAGAGACAGGGGTTCTATGGCTACACCTTC. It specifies CASSPYPERQGFYGYTF.

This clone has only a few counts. CDR3 bases: TGTGCCAGCAGCCCATACCAGGGTTACACAGATACGCAGTATTTT. It is translated as CASSPYQGYTDTQYF. The chain uses TRBV6-1 and TRBJ2-3, with a tentative D call TRBD1 (5 bases). Per germline, CDR1 MNHNS and CDR2 SASEGT. V lost 6 bases, J lost 2 bases, and 15 bases lay in between. This CDR3 region has 15 residues.

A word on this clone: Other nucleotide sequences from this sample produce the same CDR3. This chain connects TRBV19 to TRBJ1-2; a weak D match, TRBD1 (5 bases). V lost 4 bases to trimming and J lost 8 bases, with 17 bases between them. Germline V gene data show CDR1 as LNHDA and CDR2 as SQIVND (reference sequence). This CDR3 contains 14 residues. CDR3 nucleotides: TGTGCCAGTAGTAAGCTGGGTTATAGGGACGGCTACACCTTC. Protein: CASSKLGYRDGYTF.

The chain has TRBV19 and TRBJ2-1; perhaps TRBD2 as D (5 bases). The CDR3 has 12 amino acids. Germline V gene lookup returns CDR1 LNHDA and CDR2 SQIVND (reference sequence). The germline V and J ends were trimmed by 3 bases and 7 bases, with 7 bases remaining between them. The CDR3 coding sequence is TGTGCCAGTAGTATGAGAGGGAATGAGCAGTTCTTC. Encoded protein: CASSMRGNEQFF.

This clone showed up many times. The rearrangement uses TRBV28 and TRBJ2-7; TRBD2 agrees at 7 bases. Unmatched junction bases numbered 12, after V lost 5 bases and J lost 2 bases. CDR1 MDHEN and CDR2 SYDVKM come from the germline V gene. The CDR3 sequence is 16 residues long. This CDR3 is CASSIYRTSEAYEQYF. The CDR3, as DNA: TGTGCCAGCAGTATTTACCGGACTAGTGAGGCCTACGAGCAGTACTTC.

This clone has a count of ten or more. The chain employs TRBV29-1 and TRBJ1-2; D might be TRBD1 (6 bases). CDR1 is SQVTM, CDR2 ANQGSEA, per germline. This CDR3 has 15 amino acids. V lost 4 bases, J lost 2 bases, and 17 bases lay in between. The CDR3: CSVGDGGARNYGYTF. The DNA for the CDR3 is TGCAGCGTTGGGGATGGGGGGGCCCGCAACTATGGCTACACCTTC.

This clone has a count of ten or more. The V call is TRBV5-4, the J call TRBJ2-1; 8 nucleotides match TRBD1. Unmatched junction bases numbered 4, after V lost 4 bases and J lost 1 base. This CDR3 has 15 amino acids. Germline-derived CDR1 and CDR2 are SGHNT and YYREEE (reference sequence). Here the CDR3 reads CASSLRQGSYNEQFF. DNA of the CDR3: TGTGCCAGCAGCCTCCGACAGGGGTCCTACAATGAGCAGTTCTTC.

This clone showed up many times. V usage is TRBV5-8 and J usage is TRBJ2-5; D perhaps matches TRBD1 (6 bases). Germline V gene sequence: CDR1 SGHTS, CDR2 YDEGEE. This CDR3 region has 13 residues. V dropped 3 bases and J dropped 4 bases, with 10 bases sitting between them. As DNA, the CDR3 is TGTGCCAGCAGCTCCTGGACAGCAGAGACCCAGTACTTC. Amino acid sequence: CASSSWTAETQYF.

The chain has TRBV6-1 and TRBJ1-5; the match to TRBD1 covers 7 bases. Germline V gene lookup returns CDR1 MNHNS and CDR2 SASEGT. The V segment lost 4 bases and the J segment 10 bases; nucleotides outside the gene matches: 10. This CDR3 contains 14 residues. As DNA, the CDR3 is TGTGCCAGCAGTGGAGCGGGACAGAGTATTCCCCAGCATTTT. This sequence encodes CASSGAGQSIPQHF.

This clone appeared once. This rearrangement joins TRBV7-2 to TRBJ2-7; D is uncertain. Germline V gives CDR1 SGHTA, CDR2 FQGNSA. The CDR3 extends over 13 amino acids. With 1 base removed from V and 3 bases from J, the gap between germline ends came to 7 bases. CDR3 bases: TGTGCCAGCAGCTTAGTGCAGAGCTACGAGCAGTACTTC. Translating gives CASSLVQSYEQYF. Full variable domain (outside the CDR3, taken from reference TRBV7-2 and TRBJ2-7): GAGVSQSPSNKVTEKGKDVELRCDPISGHTALYWYRQSLGQGLEFLIYFQGNSAPDKSGLPSDRFSAERTGGSVSTLTIQRTQQEDSAVYLCASSLVQSYEQYFGPGTRLTVT.

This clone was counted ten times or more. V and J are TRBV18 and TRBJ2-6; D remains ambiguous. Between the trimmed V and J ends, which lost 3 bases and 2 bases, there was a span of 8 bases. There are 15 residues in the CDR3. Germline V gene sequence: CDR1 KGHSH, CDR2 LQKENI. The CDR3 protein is CASSPSPTGANVLTF. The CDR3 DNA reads TGTGCCAGCTCACCTAGTCCCACTGGGGCCAACGTCCTGACTTTC. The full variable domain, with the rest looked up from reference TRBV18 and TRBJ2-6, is NAGVMQNPRHLVRRRGQEARLRCSPMKGHSHVYWYRQLPEEGLKFMVYLQKENIIDESGMPKERFSAEFPKEGPSILRIQQVVRGDSAAYFCASSPSPTGANVLTFGAGSRLTVL.

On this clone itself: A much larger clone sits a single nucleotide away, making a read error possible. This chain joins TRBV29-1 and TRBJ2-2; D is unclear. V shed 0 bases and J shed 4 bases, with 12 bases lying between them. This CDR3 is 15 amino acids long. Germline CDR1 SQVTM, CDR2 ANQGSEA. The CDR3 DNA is TGCAGCGTTGAAGATGGGGTGAGATGCACCGGGGAGCTGTTTTTT. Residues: CSVEDGVRCTGELFF.

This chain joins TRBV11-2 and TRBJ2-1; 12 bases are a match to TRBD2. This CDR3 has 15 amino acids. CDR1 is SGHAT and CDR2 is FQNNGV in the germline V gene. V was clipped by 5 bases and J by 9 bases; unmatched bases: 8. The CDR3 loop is CASSLLAGGVGEQFF. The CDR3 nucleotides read TGTGCCAGCAGCCTACTAGCGGGAGGCGTCGGTGAGCAGTTCTTC. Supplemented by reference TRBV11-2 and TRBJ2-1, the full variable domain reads EAGVAQSPRYKIIEKRQSVAFWCNPISGHATLYWYQQILGQGPKLLIQFQNNGVVDDSQLPKDRFSAERLKGVDSTLKIQPAKLEDSAVYLCASSLLAGGVGEQFFGPGTRLTVL.

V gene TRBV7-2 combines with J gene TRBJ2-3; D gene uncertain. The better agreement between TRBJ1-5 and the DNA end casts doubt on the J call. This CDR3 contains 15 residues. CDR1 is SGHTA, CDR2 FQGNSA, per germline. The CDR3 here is CASSFALGDTYTQHF. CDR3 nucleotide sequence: TGTGCCAGCAGCTTTGCCCTAGGAGACACATATACGCAGCATTTT.